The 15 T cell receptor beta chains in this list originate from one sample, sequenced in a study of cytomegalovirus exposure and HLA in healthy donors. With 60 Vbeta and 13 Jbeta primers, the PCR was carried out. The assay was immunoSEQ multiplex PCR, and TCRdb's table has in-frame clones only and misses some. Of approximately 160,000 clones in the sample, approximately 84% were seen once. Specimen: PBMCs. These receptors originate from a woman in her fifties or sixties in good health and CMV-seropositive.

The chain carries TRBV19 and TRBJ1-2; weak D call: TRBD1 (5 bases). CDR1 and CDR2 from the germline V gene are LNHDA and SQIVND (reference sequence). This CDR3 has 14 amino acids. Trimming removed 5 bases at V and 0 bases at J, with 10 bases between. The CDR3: CASSGDRANYGYTF. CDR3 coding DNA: TGTGCCAGTAGTGGTGACAGAGCTAACTATGGCTACACCTTC.

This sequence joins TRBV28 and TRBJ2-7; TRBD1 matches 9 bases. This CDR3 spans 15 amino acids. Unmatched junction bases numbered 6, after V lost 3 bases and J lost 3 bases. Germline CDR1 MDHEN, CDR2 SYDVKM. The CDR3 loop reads CASSFTRTGDYEQYF. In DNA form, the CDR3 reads TGTGCCAGCAGTTTCACTCGGACAGGGGACTACGAGCAGTACTTC. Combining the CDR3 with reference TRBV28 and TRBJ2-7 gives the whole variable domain DVKVTQSSRYLVKRTGEKVFLECVQDMDHENMFWYRQDPGLGLRLIYFSYDVKMKEKGDIPEGYSVSREKKERFSLILESASTNQTSMYLCASSFTRTGDYEQYFGPGTRLTVT.

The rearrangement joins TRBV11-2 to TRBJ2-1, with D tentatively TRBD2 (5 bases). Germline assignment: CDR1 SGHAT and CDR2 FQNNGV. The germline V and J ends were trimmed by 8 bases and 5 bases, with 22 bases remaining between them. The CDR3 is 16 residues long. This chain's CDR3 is CASGSPTSSPDNEQFF. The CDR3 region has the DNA TGTGCCAGCGGATCCCCTACTAGTAGCCCCGACAATGAGCAGTTCTTC.

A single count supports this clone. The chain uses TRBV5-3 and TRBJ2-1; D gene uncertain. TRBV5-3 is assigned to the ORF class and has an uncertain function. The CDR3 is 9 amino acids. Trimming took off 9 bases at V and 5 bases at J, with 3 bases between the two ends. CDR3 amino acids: CATDNEQFF. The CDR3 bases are TGTGCCACAGACAATGAGCAGTTCTTC.

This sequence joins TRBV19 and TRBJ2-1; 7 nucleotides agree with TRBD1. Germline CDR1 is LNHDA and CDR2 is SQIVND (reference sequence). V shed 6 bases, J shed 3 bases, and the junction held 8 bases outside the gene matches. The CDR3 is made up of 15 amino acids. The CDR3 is CASRTTGFGYNEQFF. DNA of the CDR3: TGTGCCAGTAGGACGACAGGGTTTGGCTACAATGAGCAGTTCTTC.

The chain's CDR3 is CASTEPGQGKGYTF. In nucleotides, the CDR3 is TGTGCCAGCACCGAACCCGGACAGGGCAAAGGCTACACCTTC. This chain uses TRBV28 with TRBJ1-2; TRBD1 matches at 8 bases. The CDR3 covers 14 residues. Germline-derived CDR1 and CDR2 are MDHEN and SYDVKM. The V and J ends lost 7 bases and 8 bases, in that order; junction bases with no gene match: 12.

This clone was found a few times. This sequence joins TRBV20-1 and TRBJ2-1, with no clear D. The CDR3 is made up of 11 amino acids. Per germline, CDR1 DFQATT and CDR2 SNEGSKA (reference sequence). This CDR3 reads CSPSSYNEQFF. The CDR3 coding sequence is TGCAGCCCTAGCTCCTACAATGAGCAGTTCTTC.

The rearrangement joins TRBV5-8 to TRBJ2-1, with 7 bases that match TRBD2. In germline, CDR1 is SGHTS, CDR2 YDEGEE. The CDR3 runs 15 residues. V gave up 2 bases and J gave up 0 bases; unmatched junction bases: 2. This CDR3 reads CASSLGLVSYNEQFF. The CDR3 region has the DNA TGTGCCAGCAGCTTAGGACTAGTCTCCTACAATGAGCAGTTCTTC.

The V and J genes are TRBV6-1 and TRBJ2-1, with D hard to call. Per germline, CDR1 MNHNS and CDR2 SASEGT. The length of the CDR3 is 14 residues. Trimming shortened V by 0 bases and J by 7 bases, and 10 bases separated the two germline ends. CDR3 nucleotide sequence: TGTGCCAGCAGTGAAGCAAATACGAGGAATGAGCAGTTCTTC. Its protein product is CASSEANTRNEQFF.

For the CDR3, the DNA is TGCGCCAGCAGCTTGGAGCCGGACAGGGGGTTAGCTGGCTACACCTTC. Translated: CASSLEPDRGLAGYTF. The chain has TRBV5-1 and TRBJ1-2; 10 bases align to TRBD1. The germline V gene encodes CDR1 SGHRS and CDR2 YFSETQ. The CDR3 has 16 residues. V lost 0 bases, J lost 7 bases, and 9 bases stayed unmatched.

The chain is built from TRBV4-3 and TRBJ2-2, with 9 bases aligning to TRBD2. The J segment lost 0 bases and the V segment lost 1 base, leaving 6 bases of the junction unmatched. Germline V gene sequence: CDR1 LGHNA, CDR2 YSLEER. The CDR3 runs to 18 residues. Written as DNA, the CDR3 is TGCGCCAGCAGCCAAGTGGCTAGCGGGGCTTCGAACACCGGGGAGCTGTTTTTT. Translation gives CASSQVASGASNTGELFF.

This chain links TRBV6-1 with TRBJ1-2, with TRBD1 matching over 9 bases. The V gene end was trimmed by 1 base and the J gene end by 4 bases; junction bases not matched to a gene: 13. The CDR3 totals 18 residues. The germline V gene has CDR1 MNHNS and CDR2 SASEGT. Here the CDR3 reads CASSEEGYRGQRGYGYTF. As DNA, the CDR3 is TGTGCCAGCAGTGAAGAGGGTTACAGGGGGCAAAGGGGCTATGGCTACACCTTC.

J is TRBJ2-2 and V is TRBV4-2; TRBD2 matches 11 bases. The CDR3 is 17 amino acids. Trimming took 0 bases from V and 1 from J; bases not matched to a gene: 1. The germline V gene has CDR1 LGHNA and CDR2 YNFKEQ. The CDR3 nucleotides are TGTGCCAGCAGCCAAGAGCTAGCGGGAGGGAACACCGGGGAGCTGTTTTTT. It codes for CASSQELAGGNTGELFF.

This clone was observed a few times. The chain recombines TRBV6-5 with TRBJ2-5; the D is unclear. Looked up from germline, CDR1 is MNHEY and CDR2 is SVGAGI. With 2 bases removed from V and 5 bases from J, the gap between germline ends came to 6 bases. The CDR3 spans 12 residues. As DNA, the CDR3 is TGTGCCAGCAGTTACGCAGATGAGACCCAGTACTTC. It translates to CASSYADETQYF.

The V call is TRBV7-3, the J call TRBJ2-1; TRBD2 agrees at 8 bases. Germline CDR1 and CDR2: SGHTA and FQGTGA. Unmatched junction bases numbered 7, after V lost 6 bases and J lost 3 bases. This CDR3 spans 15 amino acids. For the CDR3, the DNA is TGTGCCAGCAGTTATACTAGCGGTCTCTACAATGAGCAGTTCTTC. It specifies CASSYTSGLYNEQFF.